The 4 T cell receptor beta chains reported below all come from one sample, sequenced in a study of CD8+ T cells in alopecia areata. Stated treatment: oral pan-JAK inhibitor, 5-10 mg twice daily. Extraction of RNA preceded its reverse transcription into cDNA, which served as the sequencing template. Data came from immunoSEQ multiplex PCR; TCRdb stores just in-frame clones and leaves some out. The repertoire consists of 200,000 or so clones, with roughly 60% occurring once and the leading ten covering about 5.1%. This specimen consisted of CD4+ T cells sorted from blood, obtained at week 24, from a patient treated with tofacitinib. The receptors stem from a human donor with alopecia areata.

This chain connects TRBV4-1 to TRBJ2-5, with D unresolved. There are 13 residues in the CDR3. Trimming took off 0 bases at V and 10 bases at J, with 12 bases between the two ends. CDR1 and CDR2 (germline): MGHRA, YSYEKL. The CDR3 nucleotides are TGCGCCAGCAGCCAAGAAACACGGACCGGCCAGTACTTC. This codes for CASSQETRTGQYF.

V and J are TRBV10-3 and TRBJ2-3; tentatively, D is TRBD1 or TRBD2 (5 bases each). The V and J ends lost 7 bases and 0 bases respectively, with 17 bases between them. This CDR3 has 16 amino acids. Germline CDR1 ENHRY, CDR2 SYGVKD. CDR3 region: CAITEGAGLSTDTQYF. The CDR3 DNA sequence: TGTGCCATCACCGAGGGTGCAGGGCTTAGCACAGATACGCAGTATTTT.

As DNA, the CDR3 is TGTGCCTGGCGCCGGATAGCGGATTCCTACAATGAGCAGTTCTTC. Its translation: CAWRRIADSYNEQFF. This chain uses TRBV30 with TRBJ2-1; TRBD2 might be the D (6 bases). V dropped 5 bases and J dropped 1 base, with 15 bases sitting between them. CDR1 and CDR2 from the germline V gene are GTSNPN and SVGIG (reference sequence). The CDR3 is 15 residues long.

The gene calls are TRBV2 and TRBJ1-1; D call uncertain. This CDR3 comprises 14 residues. Germline assignment: CDR1 SNHLY and CDR2 FYNNEI. Trimming cost V 6 bases and J 1 base, with 12 bases left between them. The CDR3 DNA reads TGTGCCAGCAGCAAGCTAGTGTCGAACACTGAAGCTTTCTTT. Translating gives CASSKLVSNTEAFF.